These 20 T cell receptor beta chains were sequenced from one sample in a study of T cell responses to AZD1222 COVID-19 vaccine. The table came from immunoSEQ multiplex PCR; TCRdb's copy has only in-frame clones and leaves some out. The repertoire holds 110,000 or so clones, about 86% seen once, with about 3% in the top ten. Sample: peripheral blood, taken on day 0 of AZD1222 vaccination. These receptors were obtained from an adult in good health.

The J gene is TRBJ2-1, the V gene TRBV19; the match to TRBD2 covers 14 bases. Per the germline V gene, CDR1 is LNHDA and CDR2 is SQIVND (reference sequence). The CDR3 sequence is 15 residues long. With V trimmed by 6 bases and J by 10 bases, 8 bases remained unmatched. The CDR3 here is CASSSGLAGAGEQFF. CDR3 coding DNA: TGTGCCAGTAGCTCGGGACTAGCGGGAGCGGGGGAGCAGTTCTTC. Combining the CDR3 with reference TRBV19 and TRBJ2-1 gives the whole variable domain DGGITQSPKYLFRKEGQNVTLSCEQNLNHDAMYWYRQDPGQGLRLIYYSQIVNDFQKGDIAEGYSVSREKKESFPLTVTSAQKNPTAFYLCASSSGLAGAGEQFFGPGTRLTVL.

The V gene is TRBV10-3, the J gene TRBJ1-6; TRBD1 aligns across 8 bases. CDR1 ENHRY and CDR2 SYGVKD come from the germline V gene. This CDR3 region has 15 residues. Germline trimming cut 6 bases from V and 8 bases from J; bases unmatched to any gene: 9. The CDR3 here is CAIRGTGSTDSPLHF. The CDR3, as DNA: TGTGCCATCAGGGGGACAGGATCAACGGATTCACCCCTCCACTTT.

The chain links TRBV11-3 to TRBJ2-7, with D possibly TRBD1 on 7 matching bases. Germline V gives CDR1 SGHNT, CDR2 YENEEA. The CDR3 is made up of 16 amino acids. V shed 5 bases and J shed 5 bases, with 22 bases lying between them. The chain's CDR3 is CASSPSAGGGGDEQYF. In DNA form, the CDR3 reads TGTGCCAGCAGCCCCTCGGCAGGGGGAGGTGGAGACGAGCAGTACTTC.

J is TRBJ1-4 and V is TRBV27, with 7 bases that match TRBD1. Losses at the gene ends were 2 bases for V and 7 bases for J; bases not matched to a gene: 4. CDR3 length: 14 amino acids. From germline, CDR1 is MNHEY and CDR2 SMNVEV (reference sequence). CDR3 coding DNA: TGTGCCAGCAGTTTAAGACAGGGAGGTGAAAAACTGTTTTTT. As protein: CASSLRQGGEKLFF. Complete variable domain (other parts from reference TRBV27 and TRBJ1-4): EAQVTQNPRYLITVTGKKLTVTCSQNMNHEYMSWYRQDPGLGLRQIYYSMNVEVTDKGDVPEGYKVSRKEKRNFPLILESPSPNQTSLYFCASSLRQGGEKLFFGSGTQLSVL.

This chain links TRBV24-1 with TRBJ2-2; D may be TRBD2 (6 bases). Trimming took off 5 bases at V and 3 bases at J, with 12 bases between the two ends. The CDR3 length is 15 residues. Germline V CDR1 and CDR2: KGHDR, SFDVKD. The CDR3 nucleotides read TGTGCCACCAGTGGTTGGAGGGATGACACCGGGGAGCTGTTTTTT. It translates to CATSGWRDDTGELFF.

This chain links TRBV28 with TRBJ1-5; no definite D call. The CDR3 is 14 residues long. In germline, CDR1 is MDHEN, CDR2 SYDVKM. The ends were cut back, 2 bases at V and 2 bases at J, with 7 bases in the middle. CDR3 sequence (DNA): TGTGCCAGCAGTTTAACCCTCCGCAATCAGCCCCAGCATTTT. Its translation: CASSLTLRNQPQHF.

The chain is built from TRBV11-3 and TRBJ2-7; possibly TRBD2 for D (5 bases). Trimming removed 5 bases from V and 4 bases from J, with 15 bases in between. Germline-derived CDR1 and CDR2 are SGHNT and YENEEA. CDR3 length: 14 amino acids. This CDR3 is CASSSTPSGYEQYF. Here the CDR3 DNA reads TGTGCCAGCAGCAGTACCCCTTCGGGATACGAGCAGTACTTC.

V is TRBV9 and J is TRBJ1-1; D call uncertain. The CDR3 runs to 13 residues. Germline lookup yields CDR1 SGDLS and CDR2 YYNGEE. Between the trimmed V and J ends, which lost 3 bases and 0 bases, there was a span of 6 bases. The CDR3 loop reads CASSAAVNTEAFF. The DNA for the CDR3 is TGTGCCAGCAGCGCTGCCGTGAACACTGAAGCTTTCTTT.

The V and J genes are TRBV19 and TRBJ2-3; no firm D call. Germline lookup yields CDR1 LNHDA and CDR2 SQIVND (reference sequence). V was clipped by 5 bases and J by 6 bases, with 9 bases between them. CDR3 length: 12 amino acids. The CDR3 DNA reads TGTGCCAGTAGTTTTGACGTGGATACGCAGTATTTT. Protein sequence: CASSFDVDTQYF.

This clone was observed once. The chain recombines TRBV30 with TRBJ1-4, with D tentatively TRBD1 (5 bases). The CDR3 sequence is 13 residues long. Per germline, CDR1 GTSNPN and CDR2 SVGIG (reference sequence). V dropped 5 bases and J dropped 3 bases, with 10 bases sitting between them. The CDR3 nucleotides read TGTGCCTGGGGCCGACAGCCTAATGAAAAACTGTTTTTT. This encodes CAWGRQPNEKLFF.

The rearrangement links TRBV28 to TRBJ2-3, with D possibly being TRBD1 (7 bases). The CDR3 totals 13 residues. V lost 5 bases and J 8 bases, leaving 14 bases between the germline ends. From germline, CDR1 is MDHEN and CDR2 SYDVKM. The DNA for the CDR3 is TGTGCCAGCAGTGCTTACAGGGGAGGTACGCAGTATTTT. It encodes CASSAYRGGTQYF.

Written as DNA, the CDR3 is TGCGCCAGCAGCGACGGGACACCTGATCAGCCCCAGCATTTT. Its protein product is CASSDGTPDQPQHF. The rearrangement links TRBV5-1 to TRBJ1-5; maybe TRBD1 (6 bases). Trimming removed 4 bases from V and 5 bases from J, with 13 bases in between. The CDR3 consists of 14 residues. CDR1 is SGHRS, CDR2 YFSETQ, per germline.

The chain is built from TRBV28 and TRBJ2-7; a weak D match, TRBD2 (5 bases). The CDR3 runs to 15 residues. Germline CDR1 MDHEN, CDR2 SYDVKM. Trimming removed 1 base from V and 0 bases from J, with 10 bases in between. Written as DNA, the CDR3 is TGTGCCAGCAGTTTATCAGCGGATTACTCCTACGAGCAGTACTTC. As protein: CASSLSADYSYEQYF.

This clone was recorded only once. The gene calls are TRBV6-5 and TRBJ2-7; D may match TRBD1 or TRBD2 (5 bases each). The germline V and J ends were trimmed by 5 bases and 0 bases, with 11 bases remaining between them. The CDR3 extends over 14 amino acids. Germline loops: CDR1 MNHEY, CDR2 SVGAGI. The CDR3 nucleotides are TGTGCCAGCAGTCGTGGGACGACCTCCTACGAGCAGTACTTC. It specifies CASSRGTTSYEQYF.

The V and J genes are TRBV7-8 and TRBJ2-7, with 10 bases matching TRBD2. Germline loops: CDR1 SGHVS, CDR2 FQNEAQ. This CDR3 contains 14 residues. V lost 7 bases to trimming and J lost 5 bases; unmatched junction nucleotides: 8. The CDR3: CASKVTSGVNEQYF. CDR3 nucleotides: TGTGCCAGCAAAGTTACTAGCGGGGTGAACGAGCAGTACTTC.

The chain is built from TRBV29-1 and TRBJ1-4; D gene unclear. V shed 7 bases and J shed 5 bases, with 11 bases lying between them. The germline V gene encodes CDR1 SQVTM and CDR2 ANQGSEA. This CDR3 is built from 12 residues. CDR3 nucleotide sequence: TGCAGCGGCGGAAAAGCAAATGAAAAACTGTTTTTT. Encoded protein: CSGGKANEKLFF.

The chain has TRBV3-1 (or the pseudogene TRBV3-2) and TRBJ1-6, with no clear D. Deletions cut 7 bases from V and 10 bases from J, with 23 bases between. The CDR3 sequence is 16 residues long. Germline CDR1 is LGHDT and CDR2 is YNNKEL (reference sequence). The CDR3 DNA is TGTGCCAGCACTACAACCGGGCCAGGAGTGGGATCACCCCTCCACTTT. Its translation: CASTTTGPGVGSPLHF.

The V call is TRBV23-1, the J call TRBJ1-1, with 8 bases that match TRBD1. TRBV23-1 qualifies as an ORF whose function is uncertain. V lost 4 bases, J lost 1 base, and 8 bases stayed unmatched. This CDR3 comprises 16 residues. The CDR3: CASSPGQADKNTEAFF. CDR3 coding DNA: TGCGCCAGCAGTCCGGGACAGGCAGACAAGAACACTGAAGCTTTCTTT.

This rearrangement joins TRBV4-3 to TRBJ2-2; D gene uncertain. Germline assignment: CDR1 LGHNA and CDR2 YSLEER. The CDR3 is 12 residues long. V gave up 3 bases and J gave up 5 bases, with 4 bases separating them. The CDR3 bases are TGCGCCAGCAGCCAGGAGACCGGGGAGCTGTTTTTT. The encoded protein is CASSQETGELFF.

The gene calls are TRBV19 and TRBJ1-4; TRBD1 aligns across 8 bases. CDR1 LNHDA and CDR2 SQIVND come from the germline V gene (reference sequence). This CDR3 is built from 16 residues. Unmatched junction bases numbered 9, after V lost 5 bases and J lost 4 bases. The CDR3 is CASSYQGAAGNEKLFF. In nucleotides, the CDR3 is TGTGCCAGTAGTTACCAGGGGGCGGCGGGTAATGAAAAACTGTTTTTT.